This T cell receptor beta chain was identified during a study of blood T cells in healthy people across ages. Study results and limitations: TCR beta diversity, measured per million T cells, fell in a roughly linear way with age.

CDR1 is SGHAT and CDR2 is FQNNGV in the germline V gene. The CDR3 extends over 15 amino acids. Trimming removed 5 bases from V and 0 bases from J, with 14 bases in between. This clonotype was found a few times. Its antigen is still unknown. A sample-barcoded 5' primer and a J-beta primer mix were used in a second PCR of roughly 7 to 11 cycles. TCRdb passed the 5' RACE reads through MiXCR, listing each CDR3 protein once. The table has around 1,000,000 distinct CDR3 sequences, roughly two fifths seen once. The sequenced sample was blood. The clonotype comes from a young man in good health. The chain uses TRBV11-2 and TRBJ2-7; possibly TRBD1 or TRBD2 for D (5 bases each). The CDR3 reads CASSKGAGSSYEQYF. The CDR3 DNA follows: TGTGCCAGCAGCAAGGGAGCAGGGAGCTCCTACGAGCAGTACTTC.